This T cell receptor beta chain was recovered during a study of cytomegalovirus exposure and HLA in healthy donors. Worth noting for this clone: Its antigen remains unidentified.

The CDR3 length is 17 residues. Trimming took off 4 bases at V and 4 bases at J, with 21 bases between the two ends. Germline CDR1 reads MNHEY; CDR2 reads SMNVEV (reference sequence). Healthy bone marrow donors made up the donors. General study points: A prior analysis recorded that most TCR beta V segments were productive about 87% or about 30% of the time.

60 Vbeta and 13 Jbeta primers were used in PCR. Profiling relied on immunoSEQ multiplex PCR, and the TCRdb table lists in-frame clones only, not all of them. Among 77,000 or so clones listed, 60% to 80% were seen once. The source is a middle-aged woman in good health and CMV-seronegative. The chain carries TRBV27 and TRBJ2-3; D may be TRBD2 (5 bases). Material for sequencing was PBMCs. The CDR3: CASSSPSAGQAADTQYF. The CDR3 DNA reads TGTGCCAGCAGTTCCCCCTCCGCGGGCCAAGCCGCAGATACGCAGTATTTT.